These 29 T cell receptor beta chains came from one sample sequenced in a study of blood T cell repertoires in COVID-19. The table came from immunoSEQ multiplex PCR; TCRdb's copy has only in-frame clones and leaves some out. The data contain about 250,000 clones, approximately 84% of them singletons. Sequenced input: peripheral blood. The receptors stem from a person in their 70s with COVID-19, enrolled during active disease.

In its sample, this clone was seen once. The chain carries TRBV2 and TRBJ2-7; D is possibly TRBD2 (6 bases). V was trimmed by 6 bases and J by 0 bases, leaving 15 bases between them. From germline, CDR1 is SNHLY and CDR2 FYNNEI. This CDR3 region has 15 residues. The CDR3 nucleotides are TGTGCCAGCAGGCCCCCGGGACTGGGCTCCTACGAGCAGTACTTC. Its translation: CASRPPGLGSYEQYF.

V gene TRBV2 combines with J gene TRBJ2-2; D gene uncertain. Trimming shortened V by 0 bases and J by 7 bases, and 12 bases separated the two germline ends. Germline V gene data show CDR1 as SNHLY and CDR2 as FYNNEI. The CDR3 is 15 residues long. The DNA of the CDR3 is TGTGCCAGCAGTGAAGCTGCGGCTAGTGGCGGGGAGCTGTTTTTT. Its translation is CASSEAAASGGELFF.

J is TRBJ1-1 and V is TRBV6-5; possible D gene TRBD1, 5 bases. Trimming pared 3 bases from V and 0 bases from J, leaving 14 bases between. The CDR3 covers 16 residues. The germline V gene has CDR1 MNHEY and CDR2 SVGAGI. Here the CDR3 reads CASSYIGAPMNTEAFF. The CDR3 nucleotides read TGTGCCAGCAGTTATATAGGGGCACCGATGAACACTGAAGCTTTCTTT.

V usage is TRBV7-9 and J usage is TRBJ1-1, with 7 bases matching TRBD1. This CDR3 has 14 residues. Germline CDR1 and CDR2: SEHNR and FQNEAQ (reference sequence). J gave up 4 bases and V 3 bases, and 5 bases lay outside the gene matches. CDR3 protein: CASSFTGELTEAFF. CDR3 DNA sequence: TGTGCCAGCAGCTTTACAGGGGAACTCACTGAAGCTTTCTTT.

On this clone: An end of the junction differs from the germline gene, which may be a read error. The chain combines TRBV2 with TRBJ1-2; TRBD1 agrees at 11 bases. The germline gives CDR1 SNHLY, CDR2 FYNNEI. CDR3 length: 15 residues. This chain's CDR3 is CASREGQGAVDGYTF. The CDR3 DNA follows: TGTGCCAGCAGGGAAGGACAGGGGGCGGTTGATGGCTACACCTTC. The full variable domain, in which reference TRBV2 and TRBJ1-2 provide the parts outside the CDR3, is EPEVTQTPSHQVTQMGQEVILRCVPISNHLYFYWYRQILGQKVEFLVSFYNNEISEKSEIFDDQFSVERPDGSNFTLKIRSTKLEDSAMYFCASREGQGAVDGYTFGSGTRLTVV.

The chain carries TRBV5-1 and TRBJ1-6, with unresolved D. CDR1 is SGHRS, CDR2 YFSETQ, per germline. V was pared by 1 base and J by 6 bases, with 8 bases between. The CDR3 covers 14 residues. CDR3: CASSLQQINSPLHF. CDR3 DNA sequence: TGCGCCAGCAGCTTGCAACAGATTAATTCACCCCTCCACTTT.

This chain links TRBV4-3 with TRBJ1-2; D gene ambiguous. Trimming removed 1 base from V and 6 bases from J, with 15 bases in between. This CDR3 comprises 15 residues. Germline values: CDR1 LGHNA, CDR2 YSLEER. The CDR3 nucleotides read TGCGCCAGCAGCCAAGGTGGAGGTCAGACGGATGGCTACACCTTC. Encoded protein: CASSQGGGQTDGYTF.

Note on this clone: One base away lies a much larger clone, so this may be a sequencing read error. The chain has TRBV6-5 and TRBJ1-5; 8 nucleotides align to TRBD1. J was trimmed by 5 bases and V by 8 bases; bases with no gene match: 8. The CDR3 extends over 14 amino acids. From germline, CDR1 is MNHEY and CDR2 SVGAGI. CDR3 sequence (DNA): TGTGCCAGCTCGGGCAGGGGGCTGTATCAGCCCCAGCATTTT. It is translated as CASSGRGLYQPQHF.

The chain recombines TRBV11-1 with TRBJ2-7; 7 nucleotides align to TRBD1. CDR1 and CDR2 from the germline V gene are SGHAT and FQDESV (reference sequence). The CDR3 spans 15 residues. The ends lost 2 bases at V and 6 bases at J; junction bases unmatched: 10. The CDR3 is CASSLRLTGIREQYF. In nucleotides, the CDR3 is TGTGCCAGCAGCTTACGGCTGACAGGGATCCGCGAGCAGTACTTC.

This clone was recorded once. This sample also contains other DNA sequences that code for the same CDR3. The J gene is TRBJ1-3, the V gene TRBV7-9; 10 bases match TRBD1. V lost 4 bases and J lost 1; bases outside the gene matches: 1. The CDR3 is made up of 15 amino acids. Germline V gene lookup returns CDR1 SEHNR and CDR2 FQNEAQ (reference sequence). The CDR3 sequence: CASSWGQGSGNTIYF. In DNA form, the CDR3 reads TGTGCCAGCAGCTGGGGACAGGGGTCTGGAAACACCATATATTTT.

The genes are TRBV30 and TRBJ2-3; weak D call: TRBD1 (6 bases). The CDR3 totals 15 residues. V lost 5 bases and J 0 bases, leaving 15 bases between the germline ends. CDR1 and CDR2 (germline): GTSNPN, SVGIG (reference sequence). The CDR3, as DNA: TGTGCCTGGGAGGACAGCCTTACTAGCACAGATACGCAGTATTTT. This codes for CAWEDSLTSTDTQYF.

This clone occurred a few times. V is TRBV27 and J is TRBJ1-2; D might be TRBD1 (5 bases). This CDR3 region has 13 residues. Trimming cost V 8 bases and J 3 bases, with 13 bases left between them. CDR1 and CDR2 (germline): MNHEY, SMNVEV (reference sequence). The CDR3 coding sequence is TGTGCCAGCTCGGACATCCGCTACTATGGCTACACCTTC. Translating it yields CASSDIRYYGYTF.

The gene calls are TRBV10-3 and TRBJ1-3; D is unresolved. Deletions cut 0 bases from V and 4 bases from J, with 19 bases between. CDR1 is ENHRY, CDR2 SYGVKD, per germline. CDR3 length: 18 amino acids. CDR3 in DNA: TGTGCCATCAGTGAGTCGACACCGCGGAAGGGAGCCGGAAACACCATATATTTT. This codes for CAISESTPRKGAGNTIYF.

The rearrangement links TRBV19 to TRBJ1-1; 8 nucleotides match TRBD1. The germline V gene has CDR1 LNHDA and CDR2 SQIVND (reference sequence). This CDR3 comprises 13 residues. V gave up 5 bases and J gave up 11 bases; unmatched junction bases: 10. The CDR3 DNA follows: TGTGCCAGTAGTGGACAGGGTCAAGCCAGGGCTTTCTTT. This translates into CASSGQGQARAFF.

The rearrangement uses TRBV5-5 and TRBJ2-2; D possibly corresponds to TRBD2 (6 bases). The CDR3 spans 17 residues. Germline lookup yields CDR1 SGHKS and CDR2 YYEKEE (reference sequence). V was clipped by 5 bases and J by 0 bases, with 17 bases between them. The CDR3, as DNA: TGTGCCAGCAGAAGGGTCGCGGGGCTCGCGAACACCGGGGAGCTGTTTTTT. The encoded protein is CASRRVAGLANTGELFF.

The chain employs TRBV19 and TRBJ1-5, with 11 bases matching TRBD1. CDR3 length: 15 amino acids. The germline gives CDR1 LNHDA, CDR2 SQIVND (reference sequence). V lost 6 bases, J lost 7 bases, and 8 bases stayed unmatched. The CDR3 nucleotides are TGTGCCAGTAGCCCCGGACAGGGGGCGCACCAGCCCCAGCATTTT. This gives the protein CASSPGQGAHQPQHF.

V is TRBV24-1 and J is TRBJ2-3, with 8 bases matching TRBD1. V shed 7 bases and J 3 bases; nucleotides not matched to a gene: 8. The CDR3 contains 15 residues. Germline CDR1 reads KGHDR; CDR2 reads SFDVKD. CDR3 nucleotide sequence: TGTGCCACCAGCTTCACAGGGGGAACGACAGATACGCAGTATTTT. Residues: CATSFTGGTTDTQYF.

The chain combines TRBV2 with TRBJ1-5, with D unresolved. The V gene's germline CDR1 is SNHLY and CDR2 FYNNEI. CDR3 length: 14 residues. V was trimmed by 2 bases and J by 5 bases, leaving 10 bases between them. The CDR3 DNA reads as TGTGCCAGCAGTGAAATGCAACGGGATCAGCCCCAGCATTTT. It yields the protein CASSEMQRDQPQHF. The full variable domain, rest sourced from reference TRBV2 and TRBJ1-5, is EPEVTQTPSHQVTQMGQEVILRCVPISNHLYFYWYRQILGQKVEFLVSFYNNEISEKSEIFDDQFSVERPDGSNFTLKIRSTKLEDSAMYFCASSEMQRDQPQHFGDGTRLSIL.

The DNA of the CDR3 is TGTGCCAGTAGTCAACAGGGCCAAACCGGCGCTTTCTTT. Translation gives CASSQQGQTGAFF. The rearrangement links TRBV19 to TRBJ1-1; possible D gene TRBD1, 6 bases. Germline V gives CDR1 LNHDA, CDR2 SQIVND (reference sequence). Between the trimmed V and J ends, which lost 5 bases and 11 bases, there was a span of 18 bases. CDR3 length: 13 residues. The variable domain in full, with the rest retrieved from reference TRBV19 and TRBJ1-1, is DGGITQSPKYLFRKEGQNVTLSCEQNLNHDAMYWYRQDPGQGLRLIYYSQIVNDFQKGDIAEGYSVSREKKESFPLTVTSAQKNPTAFYLCASSQQGQTGAFFGQGTRLTVV.

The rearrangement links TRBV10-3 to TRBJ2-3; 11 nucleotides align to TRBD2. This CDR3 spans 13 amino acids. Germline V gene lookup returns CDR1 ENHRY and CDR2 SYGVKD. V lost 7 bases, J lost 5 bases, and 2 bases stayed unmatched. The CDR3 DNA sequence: TGTGCCATCATGGGGACTAGCGGAGATACGCAGTATTTT. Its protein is CAIMGTSGDTQYF.

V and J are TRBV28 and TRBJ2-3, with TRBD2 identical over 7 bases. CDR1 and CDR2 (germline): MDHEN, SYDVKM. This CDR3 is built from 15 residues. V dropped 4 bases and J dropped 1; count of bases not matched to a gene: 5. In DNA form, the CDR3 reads TGTGCCAGCAGTTCAAGCGGGAAGGGCACAGATACGCAGTATTTT. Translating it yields CASSSSGKGTDTQYF.

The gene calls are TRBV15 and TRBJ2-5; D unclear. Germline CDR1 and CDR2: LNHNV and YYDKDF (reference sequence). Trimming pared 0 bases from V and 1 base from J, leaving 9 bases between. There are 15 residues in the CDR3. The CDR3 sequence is CATSREGRSQETQYF. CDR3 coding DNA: TGTGCCACCAGCAGAGAGGGCAGGTCCCAAGAGACCCAGTACTTC.

CDR3 nucleotides: TGTGCCAGTTCCGTGGCGGGGGGGGTAGATACGCAGTATTTT. Residues: CASSVAGGVDTQYF. The V gene is TRBV27, the J gene TRBJ2-3; 9 positions match TRBD2. With 9 bases clipped from V and 5 bases from J, the junction kept 9 bases outside the gene matches. This CDR3 spans 14 amino acids. The germline gives CDR1 MNHEY, CDR2 SMNVEV (reference sequence).

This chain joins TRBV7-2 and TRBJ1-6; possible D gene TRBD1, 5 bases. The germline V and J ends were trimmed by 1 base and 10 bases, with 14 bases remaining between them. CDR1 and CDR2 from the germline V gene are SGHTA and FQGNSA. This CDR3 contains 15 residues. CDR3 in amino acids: CASSLDGGLGSPLHF. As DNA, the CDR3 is TGTGCCAGCAGCTTAGACGGGGGTCTGGGCTCACCCCTCCACTTT.

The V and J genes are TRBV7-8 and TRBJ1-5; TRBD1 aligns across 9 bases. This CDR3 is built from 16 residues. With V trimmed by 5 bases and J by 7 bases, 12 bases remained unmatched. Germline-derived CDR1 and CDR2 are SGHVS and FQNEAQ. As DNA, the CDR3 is TGTGCCAGCAGCCCCACCTCGGGACAGGGTGAGCAGCCCCAGCATTTT. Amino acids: CASSPTSGQGEQPQHF.

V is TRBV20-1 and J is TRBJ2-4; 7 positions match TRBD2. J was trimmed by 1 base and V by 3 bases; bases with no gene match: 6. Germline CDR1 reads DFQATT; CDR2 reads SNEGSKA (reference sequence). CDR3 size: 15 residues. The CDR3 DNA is TGCAGTGCTAGTGGGGGGGTAGCGGCCAAAAACATTCAGTACTTC. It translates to CSASGGVAAKNIQYF.

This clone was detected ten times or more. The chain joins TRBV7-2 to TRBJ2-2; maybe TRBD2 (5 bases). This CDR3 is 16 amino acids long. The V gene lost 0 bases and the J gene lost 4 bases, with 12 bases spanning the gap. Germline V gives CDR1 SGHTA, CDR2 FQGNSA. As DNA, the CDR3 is TGTGCCAGCAGCTTAGCCCCGTCCACTAGCACCGGGGAGCTGTTTTTT. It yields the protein CASSLAPSTSTGELFF.

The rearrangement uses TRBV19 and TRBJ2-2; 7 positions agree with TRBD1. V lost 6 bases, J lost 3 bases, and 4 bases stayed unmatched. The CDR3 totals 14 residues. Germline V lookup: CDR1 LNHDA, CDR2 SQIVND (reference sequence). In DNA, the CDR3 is TGTGCCAGTAGCCGGGACAGCTACACCGGGGAGCTGTTTTTT. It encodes CASSRDSYTGELFF.

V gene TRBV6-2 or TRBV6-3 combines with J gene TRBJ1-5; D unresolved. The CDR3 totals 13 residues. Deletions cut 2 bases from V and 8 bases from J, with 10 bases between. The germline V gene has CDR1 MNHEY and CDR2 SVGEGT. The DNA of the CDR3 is TGTGCCAGCAGTTACGACGGAGTTAAGCCCCAGCATTTT. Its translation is CASSYDGVKPQHF.